This record looks at one T cell receptor (beta chain) sequence and its context. Antigen: not known. This entry is derived from a study of T cells in localized non-small cell lung cancer. Study results and caveats: Paired adjacent lung recovered a median around 60 of the top 100 tumor clones.

TCRdb keeps only in-frame clones here, not all; method: immunoSEQ multiplex PCR. This table holds 2,600 or so clones, approximately 30% found once. CDR3 length: 16 amino acids. Germline V lookup: CDR1 MGHRA, CDR2 YSYEKL. The V and J ends lost 1 base and 0 bases respectively, with 9 bases between them. This sequence was found in a female donor of 60 years or more with stage II lung adenocarcinoma. The sequencing used lung tumor tissue, collected before any cancer treatment. The V gene is TRBV4-1, the J gene TRBJ2-2; either TRBD1 or TRBD2 may supply D (5 bases each). CDR3 sequence reads: CASSQVGDPNTGELFF. The CDR3, as DNA: TGCGCCAGCAGCCAAGTAGGGGACCCGAACACCGGGGAGCTGTTTTTT.